This TCR beta chain was sequenced in a study of OX40 agonist ivuxolimab in advanced cancers. Study in general: Dose-escalation cases comprised hepatocellular carcinoma, melanoma, renal cell or head and neck cancer. Study results and caveats: Specificity for antigen went undetermined in the expanded peripheral T cells. There was clonal expansion of CD4+ and CD8+ blood T cells by week 6 at 0.1 to 3.0 mg/kg.

It was autoimmune disease history or systemic immunosuppression that excluded patients. The V end was cut by 4 bases, the J end by 7 bases, with 18 bases between. Germline V gene sequence: CDR1 SGHRS, CDR2 YFSETQ. The CDR3 has 14 residues. Sequencing used immunoSEQ multiplex PCR; TCRdb keeps in-frame clones, though not all of them. This sample has some 86,000 clones, with about 85% found just once. With regard to this clone: Its antigen is unknown.

The clonotype was recovered from an adult with an advanced solid tumor such as melanoma, head and neck, liver or kidney cancer. Source: CD4+ or CD8+ T cells sorted from blood, taken in a trial of the OX40 agonist ivuxolimab. The chain joins TRBV5-1 to TRBJ2-7; possibly TRBD1 or TRBD2 for D (5 bases each). CDR3 DNA sequence: TGCGCCAGCAGCCACTCGGGGCCTCCGGGTGAGCAGTACTTC. Its protein is CASSHSGPPGEQYF.